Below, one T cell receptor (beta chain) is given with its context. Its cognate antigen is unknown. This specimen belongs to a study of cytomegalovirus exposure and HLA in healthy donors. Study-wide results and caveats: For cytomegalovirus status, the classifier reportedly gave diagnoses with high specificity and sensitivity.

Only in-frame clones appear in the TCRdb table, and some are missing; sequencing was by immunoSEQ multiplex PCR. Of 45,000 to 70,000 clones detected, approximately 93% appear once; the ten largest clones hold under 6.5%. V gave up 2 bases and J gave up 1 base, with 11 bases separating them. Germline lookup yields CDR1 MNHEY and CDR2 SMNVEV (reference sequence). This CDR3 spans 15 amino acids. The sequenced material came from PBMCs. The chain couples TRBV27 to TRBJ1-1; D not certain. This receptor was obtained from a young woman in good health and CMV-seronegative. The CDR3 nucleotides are TGTGCCAGCAGTTTACGGGGTGGGAGGAACACTGAAGCTTTCTTT. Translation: CASSLRGGRNTEAFF.